Listed below are T cell receptor beta chains from one sample, sequenced in a study of cytomegalovirus exposure and HLA in healthy donors. Repertoires were generated with immunoSEQ multiplex PCR, while TCRdb's copy carries only in-frame clones and drops some. The data show roughly 140,000 clones, with roughly nine tenths seen just once and about 3.5% held by the top ten. The sequenced sample consisted of PBMCs. These receptors all stem from a woman aged 18-35 years in good health and CMV-seropositive. CDR3s include the opening cysteine and the closing phenylalanine or tryptophan. The D gene is left open where the match is weak. Some rows have no size entry. The others give once, few or many, or a class for an expanded clone.

v_call: TRBV5-6
clone_size: medium-sized
d_call: -
j_call: TRBJ1-2
cdr3_aa: CASSLVRDRRPYNYGYTF
cdr3_nt: TGTGCCAGCAGCTTGGTACGAGACAGGCGTCCTTATAACTATGGCTACACCTTC

v_call: TRBV9
clone_size: -
d_call: -
j_call: TRBJ2-7
cdr3_aa: CASSVEGRADEQYF
cdr3_nt: TGTGCCAGCAGCGTAGAAGGCAGGGCGGACGAGCAGTACTTC

v_call: TRBV14
clone_size: -
d_call: TRBD1
j_call: TRBJ2-3
cdr3_aa: CASRFQGADTQYF
cdr3_nt: TGTGCCAGCAGATTTCAGGGGGCAGATACGCAGTATTTT

v_call: TRBV5-1
clone_size: -
d_call: TRBD2
j_call: TRBJ2-3
cdr3_aa: CASSLGGAGTSGADTQYF
cdr3_nt: TGCGCCAGCAGCTTGGGGGGGGCCGGGACTAGCGGTGCAGATACGCAGTATTTT

v_call: TRBV2
clone_size: -
d_call: TRBD2
j_call: TRBJ2-3
cdr3_aa: CASSVRGGGPTDTQYF
cdr3_nt: TGTGCCAGCAGCGTCCGGGGGGGAGGGCCAACAGATACGCAGTATTTT

v_call: TRBV5-1
clone_size: -
d_call: TRBD2
j_call: TRBJ2-7
cdr3_aa: CASSLTSGSYEQYF
cdr3_nt: TGCGCCAGCAGCTTGACTAGCGGAAGTTACGAGCAGTACTTC

v_call: TRBV11-2
clone_size: once
d_call: -
j_call: TRBJ2-1
cdr3_aa: CASSLIAAGLVNEQFF
cdr3_nt: TGTGCCAGCAGCTTAATAGCCGCCGGCCTCGTCAATGAGCAGTTCTTC

v_call: TRBV27
clone_size: -
d_call: -
j_call: TRBJ2-7
cdr3_aa: CASSPGWSYEQYF
cdr3_nt: TGTGCCAGCAGTCCCGGGTGGTCCTACGAGCAGTACTTC

v_call: TRBV19
clone_size: -
d_call: TRBD2
j_call: TRBJ2-1
cdr3_aa: CASSILAGERNEQFF
cdr3_nt: TGTGCCAGTAGTATCCTAGCGGGAGAAAGGAATGAGCAGTTCTTC

v_call: TRBV5-1
clone_size: -
d_call: -
j_call: TRBJ1-2
cdr3_aa: CASRVGQSGYTF
cdr3_nt: TGCGCCAGCAGGGTTGGTCAGTCTGGCTACACCTTC

v_call: TRBV10-3
clone_size: -
d_call: TRBD1
j_call: TRBJ2-7
cdr3_aa: CAISGGQGSREQYF
cdr3_nt: TGTGCCATCAGTGGGGGACAGGGTTCGCGCGAGCAGTACTTC

v_call: TRBV30
clone_size: few
d_call: -
j_call: TRBJ1-3
cdr3_aa: CAWSFRTLGNTIYF
cdr3_nt: TGTGCCTGGAGTTTTAGGACTCTTGGAAACACCATATATTTT

v_call: TRBV7-9
clone_size: -
d_call: TRBD1
j_call: TRBJ2-5
cdr3_aa: CASSLVGRGSETQYF
cdr3_nt: TGTGCCAGCAGCTTAGTTGGCAGGGGGTCAGAGACCCAGTACTTC

v_call: TRBV7-3
clone_size: -
d_call: -
j_call: TRBJ2-3
cdr3_aa: CASSPVGGSSTDTQYF
cdr3_nt: TGTGCCAGCAGCCCTGTAGGGGGATCTAGCACAGATACGCAGTATTTT

v_call: TRBV30
clone_size: once
d_call: -
j_call: TRBJ2-1
cdr3_aa: CAWNRGGIYNEQFF
cdr3_nt: TGTGCCTGGAATAGGGGGGGCATCTACAATGAGCAGTTCTTC

v_call: TRBV11-3
clone_size: -
d_call: TRBD2
j_call: TRBJ2-7
cdr3_aa: CASSMTSGRAYEQYF
cdr3_nt: TGTGCCAGCAGCATGACTAGCGGGAGGGCCTACGAGCAGTACTTC

v_call: TRBV4-2
clone_size: -
d_call: TRBD2
j_call: TRBJ2-1
cdr3_aa: CASSHSPETSGDNNEQFF
cdr3_nt: TGTGCCAGCAGCCACTCACCGGAGACTAGCGGGGATAACAATGAGCAGTTCTTC

v_call: TRBV2
clone_size: once
d_call: -
j_call: TRBJ2-7
cdr3_aa: CASSERGRVDYEQYF
cdr3_nt: TGTGCCAGCAGTGAAAGGGGGAGGGTTGACTACGAGCAGTACTTC

v_call: TRBV6-1
clone_size: -
d_call: TRBD1
j_call: TRBJ2-5
cdr3_aa: CASSEAMRQGFETQYF
cdr3_nt: TGTGCCAGCAGTGAAGCAATGAGACAGGGATTCGAGACCCAGTACTTC

v_call: TRBV18
clone_size: -
d_call: -
j_call: TRBJ2-7
cdr3_aa: CASSSTGLPSYEQYF
cdr3_nt: TGTGCCAGCTCCTCGACAGGACTGCCCTCCTACGAGCAGTACTTC

v_call: TRBV5-1
clone_size: -
d_call: -
j_call: TRBJ2-7
cdr3_aa: CASSSGGNREQYF
cdr3_nt: TGCGCCAGCAGCTCAGGCGGGAATAGGGAGCAGTACTTC

v_call: TRBV2
clone_size: once
d_call: -
j_call: TRBJ2-3
cdr3_aa: CASKDGHYTDTQYF
cdr3_nt: TGTGCCAGCAAAGATGGGCATTACACAGATACGCAGTATTTT

v_call: TRBV19
clone_size: -
d_call: TRBD1
j_call: TRBJ1-3
cdr3_aa: CASRRGQSSGNTIYF
cdr3_nt: TGTGCCAGTAGAAGGGGACAGAGCTCTGGAAACACCATATATTTT

v_call: TRBV4-1
clone_size: -
d_call: TRBD1
j_call: TRBJ1-2
cdr3_aa: CASSQTGGFYGYTF
cdr3_nt: TGCGCCAGCAGCCAAACAGGGGGCTTCTATGGCTACACCTTC

v_call: TRBV6-1
clone_size: -
d_call: TRBD1
j_call: TRBJ1-5
cdr3_aa: CASRGTGGVNQPQHF
cdr3_nt: TGTGCCAGCAGGGGGACAGGAGGGGTCAATCAGCCCCAGCATTTT

v_call: TRBV18
clone_size: -
d_call: -
j_call: TRBJ2-5
cdr3_aa: CASSQPGFQETQYF
cdr3_nt: TGTGCCAGCTCACAGCCGGGGTTCCAAGAGACCCAGTACTTC

v_call: TRBV6-5
clone_size: once
d_call: TRBD1
j_call: TRBJ2-5
cdr3_aa: CASRVSRTGTETQYF
cdr3_nt: TGTGCCAGCAGGGTCTCCCGGACAGGGACGGAGACCCAGTACTTC

v_call: TRBV29-1
clone_size: -
d_call: TRBD2
j_call: TRBJ2-7
cdr3_aa: CSVEGVAGVYEQYF
cdr3_nt: TGCAGCGTTGAAGGGGTAGCGGGAGTTTACGAGCAGTACTTC

v_call: TRBV6-4
clone_size: -
d_call: TRBD2
j_call: TRBJ2-7
cdr3_aa: CASSDSRCSGLAGAEAYEQYF
cdr3_nt: TGTGCCAGCAGTGACTCACGGTGTTCGGGACTAGCGGGAGCTGAGGCCTACGAGCAGTACTTC

v_call: TRBV6-5
clone_size: -
d_call: TRBD2
j_call: TRBJ2-7
cdr3_aa: CASSYGREASYEQYF
cdr3_nt: TGTGCCAGCAGTTACGGGCGGGAGGCTTCCTACGAGCAGTACTTC

v_call: TRBV28
clone_size: -
d_call: -
j_call: TRBJ2-7
cdr3_aa: CASSLPAASSYEQYF
cdr3_nt: TGTGCCAGCAGCCTTCCCGCGGCGAGCTCCTACGAGCAGTACTTC

v_call: TRBV7-2
clone_size: -
d_call: TRBD1
j_call: TRBJ1-1
cdr3_aa: CASSWGQLNTEAFF
cdr3_nt: TGTGCCAGCAGCTGGGGACAGTTGAACACTGAAGCTTTCTTT

v_call: TRBV28
clone_size: -
d_call: TRBD2
j_call: TRBJ2-7
cdr3_aa: CGTASGSYEQYF
cdr3_nt: TGTGGAACGGCTAGCGGTTCCTACGAGCAGTACTTC

v_call: TRBV9
clone_size: -
d_call: TRBD2
j_call: TRBJ2-3
cdr3_aa: CASSVFRTSDTSTDTQYF
cdr3_nt: TGTGCCAGCAGCGTATTCAGGACTAGCGACACTAGCACAGATACGCAGTATTTT

v_call: TRBV9
clone_size: -
d_call: -
j_call: TRBJ2-1
cdr3_aa: CASSVAGTYYNEQFF
cdr3_nt: TGTGCCAGCAGCGTAGCGGGGACATATTACAATGAGCAGTTCTTC

v_call: TRBV27
clone_size: -
d_call: TRBD1
j_call: TRBJ2-7
cdr3_aa: CASAAGTGLEQYF
cdr3_nt: TGTGCCAGCGCAGCTGGGACAGGCCTCGAGCAGTACTTC

v_call: TRBV29-1
clone_size: -
d_call: TRBD2
j_call: TRBJ2-1
cdr3_aa: CSAGTSGRGLSAEQFF
cdr3_nt: TGCAGCGCCGGGACTAGCGGGAGAGGGTTGTCGGCTGAGCAGTTCTTC

v_call: TRBV2
clone_size: -
d_call: TRBD2
j_call: TRBJ2-3
cdr3_aa: CASGLAGAGDTQYF
cdr3_nt: TGTGCCAGCGGACTAGCGGGAGCGGGAGATACGCAGTATTTT

v_call: TRBV4-1
clone_size: -
d_call: TRBD1
j_call: TRBJ2-1
cdr3_aa: CASSASGTDYNEQFF
cdr3_nt: TGCGCCAGCAGTGCCTCCGGGACAGACTACAATGAGCAGTTCTTC

v_call: TRBV18
clone_size: -
d_call: -
j_call: TRBJ2-7
cdr3_aa: CASSPPSLDFQYF
cdr3_nt: TGTGCCAGCTCACCACCTTCCCTAGACTTCCAGTACTTC

v_call: TRBV28
clone_size: -
d_call: TRBD1
j_call: TRBJ1-1
cdr3_aa: CASSPPGTGNTEAFF
cdr3_nt: TGTGCCAGCAGTCCTCCCGGGACAGGTAACACTGAAGCTTTCTTT

v_call: TRBV6-5
clone_size: -
d_call: TRBD2
j_call: TRBJ2-7
cdr3_aa: CASSYAGAAYEQYF
cdr3_nt: TGTGCCAGCAGTTACGCGGGAGCAGCCTACGAGCAGTACTTC

v_call: TRBV27
clone_size: few
d_call: -
j_call: TRBJ1-1
cdr3_aa: CASSFVMNTEAFF
cdr3_nt: TGTGCCAGCAGTTTCGTTATGAACACTGAAGCTTTCTTT

v_call: TRBV4-1
clone_size: -
d_call: TRBD1
j_call: TRBJ1-1
cdr3_aa: CASSQPRQGRLSEAFF
cdr3_nt: TGCGCCAGCAGCCAACCAAGACAGGGTAGATTATCTGAAGCTTTCTTT

v_call: TRBV2
clone_size: -
d_call: -
j_call: TRBJ1-1
cdr3_aa: CANSEDSWNTEAFF
cdr3_nt: TGTGCCAACTCTGAGGACAGTTGGAACACTGAAGCTTTCTTT

v_call: TRBV9
clone_size: few
d_call: TRBD1
j_call: TRBJ1-1
cdr3_aa: CASSGRQGRVTEAFF
cdr3_nt: TGTGCCAGCAGCGGGAGACAGGGGCGAGTCACTGAAGCTTTCTTT

v_call: TRBV5-1
clone_size: -
d_call: TRBD1
j_call: TRBJ1-1
cdr3_aa: CASSSDRGNTEAFF
cdr3_nt: TGCGCCAGCAGCTCGGACAGGGGGAACACTGAAGCTTTCTTT

v_call: TRBV7-8
clone_size: -
d_call: TRBD2
j_call: TRBJ2-6
cdr3_aa: CASSSLAGVAISGANVLTF
cdr3_nt: TGTGCCAGCAGCTCGCTAGCGGGCGTAGCTATCTCTGGGGCCAACGTCCTGACTTTC